What follows are 6 T cell receptor beta chains derived from one specimen sequenced in a study of control samples from healthy donors and cancer patients. Libraries were prepared by immunoSEQ multiplex PCR; TCRdb keeps only in-frame clonotypes and omits some of them. This sample yields under 80,000 clones, of which over 75% are seen a single time; 25% to 30% belongs to the top ten. Sequenced: blood. The receptors were sampled from a man aged 45-65 years in good health.

This chain links TRBV12-3 or TRBV12-4 with TRBJ1-2; D unresolved. CDR3 length: 13 residues. V was cut by 10 bases and J by 2 bases, with 14 bases left in between. The CDR3 reads CATSYLLNYGYTF. The DNA for the CDR3 is TGTGCCACCTCTTACTTACTCAACTATGGCTACACCTTC.

The chain couples TRBV6-1 to TRBJ2-1, with 9 bases matching TRBD2. J lost 8 bases, V lost 3 bases, and 5 bases had no gene match. The CDR3 length is 14 residues. Germline values: CDR1 MNHNS, CDR2 SASEGT. CDR3 region: CASSEREGRYEQFF. CDR3 DNA sequence: TGTGCCAGCAGTGAGCGGGAGGGCCGCTATGAGCAGTTCTTC.

The rearrangement links TRBV5-6 to TRBJ2-3; D not certain. CDR1 SGHDT and CDR2 YYEEEE come from the germline V gene. CDR3 length: 15 residues. The ends were cut back, 9 bases at V and 1 base at J, with 18 bases in the middle. CDR3 coding DNA: TGTGCCAACAAGACCGCCGAAGAGGGCACAGATACGCAGTATTTT. Translated: CANKTAEEGTDTQYF.

J is TRBJ1-2 and V is TRBV6-5; a possible D gene is TRBD1 (6 bases). The CDR3 runs 13 residues. Deletions cut 2 bases from V and 8 bases from J, with 12 bases between. Germline CDR1 MNHEY, CDR2 SVGAGI. The CDR3 loop is CASSYPQGYGYTF. The CDR3 nucleotides are TGTGCCAGCAGTTACCCGCAGGGGTACGGCTACACCTTC.

This clone was counted only a few times. The chain has TRBV29-1 and TRBJ2-1; D may match TRBD1 or TRBD2 (5 bases each). The CDR3 consists of 12 residues. The germline V and J ends were trimmed by 8 bases and 8 bases, with 16 bases remaining between them. Germline V gene sequence: CDR1 SQVTM, CDR2 ANQGSEA. DNA of the CDR3: TGCAGCCCGTCTTCCGGGGCCCATGAGCAGTTCTTC. It is translated as CSPSSGAHEQFF.

This clone was picked up one time. The chain recombines TRBV3-1 (or the pseudogene TRBV3-2) with TRBJ2-5; 11 nucleotides agree with TRBD2. Germline V lookup: CDR1 LGHDT, CDR2 YNNKEL (reference sequence). Trimming at V came to 5 bases and at J to 2 bases, leaving 7 bases not matched to a gene. The CDR3 extends over 16 amino acids. The CDR3 spells CASSSRLAGIQETQYF. In DNA, the CDR3 is TGTGCCAGCAGCTCGAGACTAGCGGGGATACAAGAGACCCAGTACTTC.